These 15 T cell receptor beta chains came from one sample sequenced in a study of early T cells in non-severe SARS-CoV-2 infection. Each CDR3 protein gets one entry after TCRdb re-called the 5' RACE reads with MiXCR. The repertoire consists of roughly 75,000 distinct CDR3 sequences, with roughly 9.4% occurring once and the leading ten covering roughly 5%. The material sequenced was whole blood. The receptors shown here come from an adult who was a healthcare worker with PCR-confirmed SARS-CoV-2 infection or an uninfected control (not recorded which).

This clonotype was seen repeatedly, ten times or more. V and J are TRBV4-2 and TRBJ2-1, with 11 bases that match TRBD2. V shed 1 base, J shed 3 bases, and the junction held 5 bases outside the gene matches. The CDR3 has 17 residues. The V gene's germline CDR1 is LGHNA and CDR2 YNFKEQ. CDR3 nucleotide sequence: TGTGCCAGCAGCCAAGCTACTAGCGGGGGATTCTACAATGAGCAGTTCTTC. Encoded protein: CASSQATSGGFYNEQFF.

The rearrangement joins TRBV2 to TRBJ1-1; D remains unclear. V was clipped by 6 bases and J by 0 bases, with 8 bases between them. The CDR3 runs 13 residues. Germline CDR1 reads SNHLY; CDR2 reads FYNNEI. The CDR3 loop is CASSSYMNTEAFF. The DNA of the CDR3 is TGTGCCAGCAGCAGCTACATGAACACTGAAGCTTTCTTT. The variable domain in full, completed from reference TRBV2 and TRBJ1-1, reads EPEVTQTPSHQVTQMGQEVILRCVPISNHLYFYWYRQILGQKVEFLVSFYNNEISEKSEIFDDQFSVERPDGSNFTLKIRSTKLEDSAMYFCASSSYMNTEAFFGQGTRLTVV.

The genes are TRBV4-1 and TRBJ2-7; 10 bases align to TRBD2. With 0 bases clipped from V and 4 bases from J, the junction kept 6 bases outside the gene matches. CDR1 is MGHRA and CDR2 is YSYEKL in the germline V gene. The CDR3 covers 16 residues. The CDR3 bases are TGCGCCAGCAGCCAAGATTGGCTAGCGGGGGAATACGAGCAGTACTTC. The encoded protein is CASSQDWLAGEYEQYF.

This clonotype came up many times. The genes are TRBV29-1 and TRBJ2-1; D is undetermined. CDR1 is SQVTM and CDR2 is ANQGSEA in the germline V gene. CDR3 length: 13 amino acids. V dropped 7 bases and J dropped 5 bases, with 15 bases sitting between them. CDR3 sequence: CSDRARADNEQFF. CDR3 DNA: TGCAGCGACCGGGCTAGGGCGGACAATGAGCAGTTCTTC.

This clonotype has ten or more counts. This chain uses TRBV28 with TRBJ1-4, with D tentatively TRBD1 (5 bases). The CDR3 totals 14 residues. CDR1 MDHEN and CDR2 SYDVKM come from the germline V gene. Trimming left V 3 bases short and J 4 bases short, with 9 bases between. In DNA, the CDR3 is TGTGCCAGCAGTTTCGGGGGAGTTAATGAAAAACTGTTTTTT. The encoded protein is CASSFGGVNEKLFF.

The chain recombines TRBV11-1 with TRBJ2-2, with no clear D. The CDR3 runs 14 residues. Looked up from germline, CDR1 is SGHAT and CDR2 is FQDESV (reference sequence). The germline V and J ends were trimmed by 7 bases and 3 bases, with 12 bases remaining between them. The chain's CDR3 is CASTPKWDTGELFF. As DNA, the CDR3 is TGTGCCAGCACCCCGAAGTGGGACACCGGGGAGCTGTTTTTT.

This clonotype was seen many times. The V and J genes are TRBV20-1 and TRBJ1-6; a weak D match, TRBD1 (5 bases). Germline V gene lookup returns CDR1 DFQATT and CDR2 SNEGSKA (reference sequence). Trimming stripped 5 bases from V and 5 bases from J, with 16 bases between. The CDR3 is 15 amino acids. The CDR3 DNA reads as TGCAGTGCTGCCGTTGAGGGGAGGAATAATTCACCCCTCCACTTT. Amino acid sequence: CSAAVEGRNNSPLHF.

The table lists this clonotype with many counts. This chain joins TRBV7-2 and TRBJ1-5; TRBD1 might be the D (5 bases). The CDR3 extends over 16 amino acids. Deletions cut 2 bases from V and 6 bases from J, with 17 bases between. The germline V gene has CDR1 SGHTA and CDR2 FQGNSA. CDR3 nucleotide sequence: TGTGCCAGCAGCTTATCTGGGGGAGGGATTCGTCAGCCCCAGCATTTT. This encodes CASSLSGGGIRQPQHF. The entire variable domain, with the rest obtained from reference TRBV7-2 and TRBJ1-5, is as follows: GAGVSQSPSNKVTEKGKDVELRCDPISGHTALYWYRQSLGQGLEFLIYFQGNSAPDKSGLPSDRFSAERTGGSVSTLTIQRTQQEDSAVYLCASSLSGGGIRQPQHFGDGTRLSIL.

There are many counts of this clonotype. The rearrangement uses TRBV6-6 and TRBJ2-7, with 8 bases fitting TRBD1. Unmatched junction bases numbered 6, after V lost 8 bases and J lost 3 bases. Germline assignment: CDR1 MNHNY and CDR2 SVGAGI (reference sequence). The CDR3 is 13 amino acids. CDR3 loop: CASLGQGNYEQYF. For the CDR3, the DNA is TGTGCCAGCCTCGGACAGGGAAACTACGAGCAGTACTTC.

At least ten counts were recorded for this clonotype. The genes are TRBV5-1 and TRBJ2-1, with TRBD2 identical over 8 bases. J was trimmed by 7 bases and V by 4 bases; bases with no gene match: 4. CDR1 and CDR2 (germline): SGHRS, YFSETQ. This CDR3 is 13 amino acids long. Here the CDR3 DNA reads TGCGCCAGCAGCGAGGCGGGAGGTAATGAGCAGTTCTTC. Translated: CASSEAGGNEQFF. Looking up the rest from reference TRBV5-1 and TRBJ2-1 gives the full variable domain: KAGVTQTPRYLIKTRGQQVTLSCSPISGHRSVSWYQQTPGQGLQFLFEYFSETQRNKGNFPGRFSGRQFSNSRSEMNVSTLELGDSALYLCASSEAGGNEQFFGPGTRLTVL.

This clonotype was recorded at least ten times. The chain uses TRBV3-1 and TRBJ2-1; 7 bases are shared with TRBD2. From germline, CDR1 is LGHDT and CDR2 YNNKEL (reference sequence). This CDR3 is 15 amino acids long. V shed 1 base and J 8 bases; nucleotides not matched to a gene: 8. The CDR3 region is CASSQAGSGSYEQFF. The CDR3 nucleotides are TGTGCCAGCAGCCAAGCAGGTAGCGGGTCATATGAGCAGTTCTTC.

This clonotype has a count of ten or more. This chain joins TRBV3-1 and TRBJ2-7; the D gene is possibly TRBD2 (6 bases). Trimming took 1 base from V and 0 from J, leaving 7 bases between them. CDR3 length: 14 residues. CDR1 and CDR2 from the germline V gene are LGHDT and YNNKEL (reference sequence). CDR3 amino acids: CASSQGRGSYEQYF. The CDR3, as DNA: TGTGCCAGCAGCCAAGGGCGGGGCTCCTACGAGCAGTACTTC.

CDR3 sequence reads: CASSPTRSRAIHNEQFF. CDR3 coding DNA: TGTGCCAGCTCACCCACCAGGTCGAGGGCTATACACAATGAGCAGTTCTTC. The genes are TRBV18 and TRBJ2-1; D possibly corresponds to TRBD2 (5 bases). The V gene lost 3 bases and the J gene lost 5 bases, with 20 bases spanning the gap. This CDR3 contains 17 residues. The V gene's germline CDR1 is KGHSH and CDR2 LQKENI.

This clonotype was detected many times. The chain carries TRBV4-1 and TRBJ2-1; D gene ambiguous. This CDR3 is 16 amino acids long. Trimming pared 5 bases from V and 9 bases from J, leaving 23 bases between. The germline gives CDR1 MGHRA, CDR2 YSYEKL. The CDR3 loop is CASSEGFQLASAEQFF. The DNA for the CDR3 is TGCGCCAGCAGCGAAGGGTTCCAATTAGCCTCGGCTGAGCAGTTCTTC.

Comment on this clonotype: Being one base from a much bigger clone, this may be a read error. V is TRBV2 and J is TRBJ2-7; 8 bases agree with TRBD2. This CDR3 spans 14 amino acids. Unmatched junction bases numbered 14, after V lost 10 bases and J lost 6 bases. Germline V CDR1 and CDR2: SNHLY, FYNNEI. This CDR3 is CATSRIAGCSEQYF. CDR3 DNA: TGTGCCACCTCTCGTATAGCGGGATGTTCCGAGCAGTACTTC. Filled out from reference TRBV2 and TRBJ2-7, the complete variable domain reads EPEVTQTPSHQVTQMGQEVILRCVPISNHLYFYWYRQILGQKVEFLVSFYNNEISEKSEIFDDQFSVERPDGSNFTLKIRSTKLEDSAMYFCATSRIAGCSEQYFGPGTRLTVT.